This note documents a single T cell receptor (beta chain) sequence. These data are taken from a study of blood T cell repertoires in COVID-19. This table comes from immunoSEQ multiplex PCR, and its TCRdb copy is limited to in-frame clones, with some not included. There are about 260,000 clones in the sample; 88% occur only once, and around 0.7% lies in the top ten. The sequence was collected from a human donor in a cohort sampled during active COVID-19. The sequenced sample was peripheral blood.

CDR3 in amino acids: CAWTMTVNTEAFF. The CDR3 coding sequence is TGTGCCTGGACTATGACAGTGAACACTGAAGCTTTCTTT. This chain uses TRBV30 with TRBJ1-1, with D perhaps matching TRBD1 (5 bases). V lost 4 bases and J lost 0, with 9 bases in between. The CDR3 covers 13 residues. Germline loops: CDR1 GTSNPN, CDR2 SVGIG (reference sequence).